The rows below give T cell receptor beta chains drawn from one sample of a study of CD8 T cells in ankylosing spondylitis. TCRdb reprocessed the 5' RACE reads via MiXCR and lists one record per CDR3 protein. This table holds 250,000 to 300,000 distinct CDR3 sequences, 20% found once. Sequencing was performed on blood, either unsorted or a sorted T cell fraction (not recorded which). The receptors come from a male donor with ankylosing spondylitis or in good health (not recorded which). Each CDR3 is given with its conserved first and last residue. A D gene is named only where the DNA matches it firmly. Clone size is shown for a subset of rows, as once, few, many or a class of expanded clone.

>13|TRBJ1-5|TRBV12-3/TRBV12-4|.|.
TGTGCCAGCAGTGGGGAAGAGGATCAGCCCCAGCATTTT
CASSGEEDQPQHF
>16|TRBJ2-1|TRBV5-1|.|.
TGCGCCAGCAGCTTGGTAGGCCAGGGTAGGCACAATGAGCAGTTCTTC
CASSLVGQGRHNEQFF
>14|TRBJ2-1|TRBV12-3/TRBV12-4|many|.
TGTGCCAGCAGTCTCGCCAGCTCCTACAATGAGCAGTTCTTC
CASSLASSYNEQFF
>14|TRBJ1-6|TRBV10-3|.|.
TGTGCCATCACAGAAGGGGCCTATAATTCACCCCTCCACTTT
CAITEGAYNSPLHF
>11|TRBJ2-5|TRBV7-3|.|TRBD1
TGTGCCAGCAGCTCGACAGGGGCCCAGTACTTC
CASSSTGAQYF
>14|TRBJ2-3|TRBV5-1|many|.
TGCGCCAGCAGCTTAAGGCAGCCCACAGATACGCAGTATTTT
CASSLRQPTDTQYF
>15|TRBJ1-1|TRBV4-2|few|TRBD1
TGTGCCAGCAGCCAAGATCCGGCAGGGGGCACTGAAGCTTTCTTT
CASSQDPAGGTEAFF
>12|TRBJ1-2|TRBV28|few|.
TGTGCCAGCTCTTCTGGACAGTATGGCTACACCTTC
CASSSGQYGYTF
>14|TRBJ1-3|TRBV28|.|.
TGTGCCAGTCTTCCACAGGTTCACGGAAACACCATATATTTT
CASLPQVHGNTIYF
>15|TRBJ1-5|TRBV10-3|many|TRBD1
TGTGCCATCAGGGCTCAGGGGGATTCGGATCAGCCCCAGCATTTT
CAIRAQGDSDQPQHF
>15|TRBJ1-6|TRBV28|.|TRBD1
TGTGCCAGCAAAGATCCCGGGACAGGGAACTCACCCCTCCACTTT
CASKDPGTGNSPLHF
>17|TRBJ2-3|TRBV5-1|.|TRBD2
TGCGCCAGCAGCTCCGGTAGTAGCGGGAGGGCCACAGATACGCAGTATTTT
CASSSGSSGRATDTQYF
>17|TRBJ1-3|TRBV12-3/TRBV12-4|few|.
TGTGCCAGCAGTTTAACCGCGGGGGCGGACTCTGGAAACACCATATATTTT
CASSLTAGADSGNTIYF
>12|TRBJ1-5|TRBV7-9|.|.
TGTGCCAGCAGTGAAGGGGTTCAGCCCCAGCATTTT
CASSEGVQPQHF
>14|TRBJ2-2|TRBV7-3|many|.
TGTGCCAGCAGCTTAACATATGGCACCGGGGAGCTGTTTTTT
CASSLTYGTGELFF
>15|TRBJ2-2|TRBV5-4|.|.
TGTGCCAGCAGCCCGGGGGGCCCGGGGACCGGGGAGCTGTTTTTT
CASSPGGPGTGELFF
>16|TRBJ1-4|TRBV6-1|many|TRBD1
TGTGCCAGCAGCCCGGGAGGGGGCCCCTTGAGGGAAAAACTGTTTTTT
CASSPGGGPLREKLFF
>16|TRBJ2-2|TRBV24-1|few|.
TGTGCCACCAGTGACCCCGGCAGGGGTAACACCGGGGAGCTGTTTTTT
CATSDPGRGNTGELFF
>13|TRBJ2-3|TRBV29-1|.|.
TGCAGCGTCCCTCCGGAGGGGAGAGATACGCAGTATTTT
CSVPPEGRDTQYF
>15|TRBJ2-1|TRBV5-1|few|.
TGCGCCAGCAGCTTGGTGGCCCGCTCCTACAATGAGCAGTTCTTC
CASSLVARSYNEQFF
>15|TRBJ2-3|TRBV14|.|TRBD1
TGTGCCAGCAGCCAGAGGACAGGGGGCCCAGATACGCAGTATTTT
CASSQRTGGPDTQYF
>11|TRBJ2-1|TRBV7-9|.|.
TGTGCCAGCAGCCGTGGGAATGAGCAGTTCTTC
CASSRGNEQFF
>16|TRBJ2-5|TRBV7-9|.|.
TGTGCCAGCAGTGGACCAGACAGGGAGGGCCAAGAGACCCAGTACTTC
CASSGPDREGQETQYF
>15|TRBJ1-5|TRBV24-1|few|.
TGTGCCACCAGTGATCGACACAATAGCAATCAGCCCCAGCATTTT
CATSDRHNSNQPQHF
>13|TRBJ1-1|TRBV9|.|.
TGTGCCAGCAGCGTAGATGGGGACACTGAAGCTTTCTTT
CASSVDGDTEAFF
>17|TRBJ2-1|TRBV19|.|TRBD2
TGTGCCAGTAGTATAAGACTAGCGGGATTTGCCTACAATGAGCAGTTCTTC
CASSIRLAGFAYNEQFF
>13|TRBJ1-6|TRBV12-3/TRBV12-4|.|.
TGTGCCAGCAGTCGACAGTATAATTCACCCCTCCACTTT
CASSRQYNSPLHF
>16|TRBJ2-1|TRBV7-7|few|TRBD2
TGTGCTAGCAGCTTAGATCTAGCGGGGGGTAGGAATGAGCAGTTCTTC
CASSLDLAGGRNEQFF
>14|TRBJ2-3|TRBV19|.|.
TGTGCCAGTAGTATCTCTGGAAGCCCAGATACGCAGTATTTT
CASSISGSPDTQYF
>13|TRBJ1-2|TRBV15|.|.
TGTGCCACCAGCCCCGACAGAAACTATGGCTACACCTTC
CATSPDRNYGYTF
>15|TRBJ1-2|TRBV7-3|few|TRBD1
TGTGCCAGCAGCCCAACCCCCGGGACAGGGAATGGCTACACCTTC
CASSPTPGTGNGYTF
>16|TRBJ2-3|TRBV6-1|many|TRBD1
TGTGCCAGCAGGAAAGGACAGGCCGCTAGCACAGATACGCAGTATTTT
CASRKGQAASTDTQYF
>14|TRBJ1-6|TRBV5-1|.|TRBD1
TGCGCCAGCAGCTCGGACAGGGGTAATTCACCCCTCCACTTT
CASSSDRGNSPLHF
>16|TRBJ2-3|TRBV7-3|few|TRBD2
TGTGCCAGCAGCCCGGGACTAGCAATCCTCACAGATACGCAGTATTTT
CASSPGLAILTDTQYF
>15|TRBJ1-1|TRBV7-2|.|.
TGTGCCAGCAGCTTAGTTTGGGGGGGTGACACTGAAGCTTTCTTT
CASSLVWGGDTEAFF
>15|TRBJ2-4|TRBV9|many|.
TGTGCCAGCAGCGTAGATGATTTAGCCAAAAACATTCAGTACTTC
CASSVDDLAKNIQYF
>16|TRBJ1-5|TRBV3-1|.|.
TGTGCCAGCAGCCAAGGAGACAGGTTTCTGGGTCAGCCCCAGCATTTT
CASSQGDRFLGQPQHF
>14|TRBJ2-1|TRBV5-1|.|.
TGCGTCAGCAGTCGAAGCGGTCCCTACAATGAGCAGTTCTTC
CVSSRSGPYNEQFF
>14|TRBJ2-1|TRBV14|few|.
TGTGCCAGCAGCCAGGGGGGACCATACAATGAGCAGTTCTTC
CASSQGGPYNEQFF
>12|TRBJ2-5|TRBV18|.|.
TGTGCCAGCTCACCGGGTACAGAGACCCAGTACTTC
CASSPGTETQYF
>13|TRBJ2-1|TRBV29-1|.|TRBD2
TGCAGCGTCCGGACTAGCGGGGACAATGAGCAGTTCTTC
CSVRTSGDNEQFF
>19|TRBJ1-1|TRBV11-1|.|.
TGTGCCAGCAGCTTAGCCCCACTCCTGGGGAACAATACGAACACTGAAGCTTTCTTT
CASSLAPLLGNNTNTEAFF
>13|TRBJ2-5|TRBV9|.|.
TGTGCCAGCAGCGTAGGACCAGCAGGGACCCAGTACTTC
CASSVGPAGTQYF
>13|TRBJ1-4|TRBV2|.|.
TGTGCCAGCGGGCGGACTAATAATGAAAAACTGTTTTTT
CASGRTNNEKLFF
>14|TRBJ1-6|TRBV5-1|.|.
TGCGCCAGCAGCTTGGAGATCTATAATTCACCCCTCCACTTT
CASSLEIYNSPLHF
>14|TRBJ2-1|TRBV15|.|TRBD2
TGTGCCACCGCTGGTCCTAGCGGATACAATGAGCAGTTCTTC
CATAGPSGYNEQFF